These 31 T cell receptor beta chains were all obtained from the same sample, sequenced in a study of blood T cell repertoires in COVID-19. Profiling relied on immunoSEQ multiplex PCR, and the TCRdb table lists in-frame clones only, not all of them. The sample carries 75,000 to 90,000 clones, 86% recorded once. The sequencing sample was made of peripheral blood. The receptors were gathered from a man aged 50 or older with active or convalescent COVID-19.

This chain uses TRBV28 with TRBJ2-7; D not resolved. Germline CDR1 reads MDHEN; CDR2 reads SYDVKM. With 0 bases removed from V and 0 bases from J, the gap between germline ends came to 6 bases. CDR3 length: 14 amino acids. CDR3 DNA: TGTGCCAGCAGTTTATGGGCAAACTCCTACGAGCAGTACGTC. It is translated as CASSLWANSYEQYV.

This chain uses TRBV10-2 with TRBJ2-7; the D is unclear. The CDR3 sequence is 13 residues long. Trimming cost V 2 bases and J 0 bases, with 5 bases left between them. Germline values: CDR1 WSHSY, CDR2 SAAADI. The CDR3 spells CASSEGNSYEQYV. DNA for the CDR3: TGCGCCAGCAGTGAGGGCAACTCCTACGAGCAGTACGTC.

The chain is built from TRBV6-5 and TRBJ2-1; TRBD1 aligns across 7 bases. Trimming removed 5 bases from V and 7 bases from J; junction bases left unmatched: 5. Per germline, CDR1 MNHEY and CDR2 SVGAGI. This CDR3 region has 13 residues. DNA of the CDR3: TGTGCCAGCAGTATACAGGGGCGGAATGAGCAGTTCTTC. Protein product: CASSIQGRNEQFF.

This clone was counted between two and nine times. The chain joins TRBV27 to TRBJ2-7; TRBD2 matches at 14 bases. CDR3 length: 16 residues. Looked up from germline, CDR1 is MNHEY and CDR2 is SMNVEV (reference sequence). V trimming: 3 bases; J trimming: 6 bases; junction bases outside the gene matches: 7. The CDR3 sequence: CASSFSGTSGGGEQYV. The CDR3 coding sequence is TGTGCCAGCAGTTTTTCAGGGACTAGCGGGGGCGGCGAGCAGTACGTC.

This clone was seen once. The chain recombines TRBV7-6 with TRBJ2-3; TRBD2 agrees at 13 bases. This CDR3 region has 19 residues. Trimming removed 6 bases from V and 0 bases from J; junction bases left unmatched: 12. The V gene's germline CDR1 is SGHVS and CDR2 FNYEAQ. The CDR3 DNA reads as TGTGCCAGCAGTCGACATCAGACTAGCGGGGGGTCGAGCACAGATACGCAGTATTTT. Amino acids: CASSRHQTSGGSSTDTQYF.

The chain carries TRBV7-7 and TRBJ1-4; D possibly corresponds to TRBD1 (5 bases). Germline CDR1 SSHAT, CDR2 FNYEAQ (reference sequence). The length of the CDR3 is 15 residues. V gave up 4 bases and J gave up 4 bases, with 13 bases separating them. The CDR3 DNA reads as TGTGCCAGCAGCTCCCTGGGACTTCTTAATGAAAAACTGTTTTTT. This gives the protein CASSSLGLLNEKLFF.

The gene calls are TRBV2 and TRBJ2-2; 8 nucleotides match TRBD1. The CDR3 runs 13 residues. The germline V gene encodes CDR1 SNHLY and CDR2 FYNNEI. Germline trimming cut 6 bases from V and 3 bases from J; bases unmatched to any gene: 0. CDR3 sequence reads: CASRDRDTGELFF. The DNA for the CDR3 is TGTGCCAGCAGGGACAGGGACACCGGGGAGCTGTTTTTT.

V is TRBV2 and J is TRBJ2-3; 13 nucleotides agree with TRBD2. After removal of 6 bases from V and 0 bases from J, the junction contained 3 bases not matched to a gene. Germline V gives CDR1 SNHLY, CDR2 FYNNEI. There are 16 residues in the CDR3. CDR3 in DNA: TGTGCCAGCAGACTAGCGGGGGGGCGGAGCACAGATACGCAGTATTTT. This sequence encodes CASRLAGGRSTDTQYF.

In its sample, this clone was seen a few times. The J gene is TRBJ1-5, the V gene TRBV18, with D maybe TRBD1 (6 bases). The CDR3 covers 15 residues. Germline CDR1 reads KGHSH; CDR2 reads LQKENI. V was clipped by 5 bases and J by 4 bases, with 15 bases between them. This CDR3 reads CASSTQGKGNQPQHF. The CDR3 nucleotides are TGTGCCAGCTCAACTCAGGGGAAGGGTAATCAGCCCCAGCATTTT.

V is TRBV12-5 and J is TRBJ1-1, with no clear D. V was pared by 4 bases and J by 5 bases, with 17 bases between. CDR3 length: 15 residues. Germline CDR1 and CDR2: LGHNT and FRNRAP. CDR3 protein: CASGSVVGRGTEAFF. CDR3 in DNA: TGTGCTAGTGGTTCCGTCGTGGGCCGTGGGACTGAAGCTTTCTTT.

This clone is a singleton in its sample. As DNA, the CDR3 is TGTGCCAGCAGCCAACGGGACACCCAAGAGACCCAGTACTTC. Its protein is CASSQRDTQETQYF. V usage is TRBV3-1 (or the pseudogene TRBV3-2) and J usage is TRBJ2-5; D is possibly TRBD1 (6 bases). The V end lost 2 bases, the J end lost 1 base, and 8 bases lay between the germline ends. This CDR3 spans 14 amino acids. Germline CDR1 and CDR2: LGHDT and YNNKEL (reference sequence).

The chain links TRBV3-1 (or the pseudogene TRBV3-2) to TRBJ1-2; perhaps TRBD1 as D (6 bases). V was cut by 0 bases and J by 7 bases, with 27 bases left in between. From germline, CDR1 is LGHDT and CDR2 YNNKEL (reference sequence). CDR3 length equals 19 residues. In DNA form, the CDR3 reads TGTGCCAGCAGCCAAGATCTTTATATAAAGGGGGGGGATTCCCGTGGCTACACCTTC. Protein: CASSQDLYIKGGDSRGYTF.

This clone is a singleton in its sample. The chain carries TRBV5-1 and TRBJ1-3, with 8 bases identical to TRBD1. Germline V gene sequence: CDR1 SGHRS, CDR2 YFSETQ. Trimming removed 3 bases from V and 1 base from J; junction bases left unmatched: 3. This CDR3 region has 15 residues. In DNA form, the CDR3 reads TGCGCCAGCAGCTGGACAGGGTCTTCTGGAAACACCATATATTTT. This sequence encodes CASSWTGSSGNTIYF.

V is TRBV19 and J is TRBJ1-6; possibly TRBD1 for D (6 bases). V lost 7 bases and J 0 bases, leaving 10 bases between the germline ends. CDR1 is LNHDA, CDR2 SQIVND, per germline (reference sequence). This CDR3 spans 15 amino acids. The CDR3, as DNA: TGTGCCAGTAAGATGGACAGCTCCTATAATTCACCCCTCCACTTT. Translating it yields CASKMDSSYNSPLHF.

The chain uses TRBV19 and TRBJ1-2; 9 positions match TRBD1. The V and J ends lost 5 bases and 4 bases, in that order; junction bases with no gene match: 8. Germline V gene data show CDR1 as LNHDA and CDR2 as SQIVND (reference sequence). The CDR3 spans 15 residues. In nucleotides, the CDR3 is TGTGCCAGTAGTCCTCGGACAGGGGCGGCCTATGGCTACACCTTC. Protein product: CASSPRTGAAYGYTF.

This chain connects TRBV12-1 to TRBJ1-6; the table calls TRBD1, which could not be checked here. TRBV12-1 is reported as a pseudogene. This CDR3 is built from 18 residues. CDR3 bases: TGTGCCAGCAGCTCGCGCGTGGGGGCAGGGGGCTTTAGTTCACCCCTCCACTTT. It codes for CASSSRVGAGGFSSPLHF.

This chain links TRBV18 with TRBJ2-1, with D hard to call. The V gene's germline CDR1 is KGHSH and CDR2 LQKENI. The CDR3 has 16 amino acids. V was shortened by 3 bases and J by 0 bases, with 12 bases between the two germline ends. The CDR3 DNA reads as TGTGCCAGCTCACCCTTTGATAGTGGCTCCTACAATGAGCAGTTCTTC. As protein: CASSPFDSGSYNEQFF. Full variable domain (remainder filled in from reference TRBV18 and TRBJ2-1): NAGVMQNPRHLVRRRGQEARLRCSPMKGHSHVYWYRQLPEEGLKFMVYLQKENIIDESGMPKERFSAEFPKEGPSILRIQQVVRGDSAAYFCASSPFDSGSYNEQFFGPGTRLTVL.

The rearrangement links TRBV5-6 to TRBJ2-5, with TRBD1 matching 7 bases. Unmatched junction bases numbered 4, after V lost 0 bases and J lost 5 bases. The germline CDR1 and CDR2 sequences are SGHDT and YYEEEE. This CDR3 contains 14 residues. CDR3 amino acids: CASSLGGTVETQYF. CDR3 sequence (DNA): TGTGCCAGCAGCTTGGGGGGGACAGTCGAGACCCAGTACTTC.

The chain recombines TRBV7-2 with TRBJ1-1; the D gene is possibly TRBD1 (5 bases). Between the trimmed V and J ends, which lost 5 bases and 5 bases, there was a span of 18 bases. This CDR3 region has 15 residues. Germline V lookup: CDR1 SGHTA, CDR2 FQGNSA. CDR3 amino acids: CASSRRTGGATEAFF. For the CDR3, the DNA is TGTGCCAGCAGCCGCCGGACGGGGGGAGCGACTGAAGCTTTCTTT.

The rearrangement joins TRBV15 to TRBJ1-1; D remains unclear. Per the germline V gene, CDR1 is LNHNV and CDR2 is YYDKDF (reference sequence). The CDR3 runs to 18 residues. Trimming stripped 0 bases from V and 0 bases from J, with 17 bases between. CDR3 region: CATSRESPVLTLNTEAFF. The CDR3 DNA is TGTGCCACCAGCAGAGAGTCCCCAGTTCTGACACTGAACACTGAAGCTTTCTTT.

The chain couples TRBV5-4 to TRBJ2-5; possibly TRBD2 for D (7 bases). The CDR3 is 14 amino acids. Germline CDR1 SGHNT, CDR2 YYREEE (reference sequence). V was clipped by 1 base and J by 5 bases, with 12 bases between them. CDR3 amino acids: CASSLRAGAETQYF. The CDR3 DNA is TGTGCCAGCAGCTTGAGGGCGGGGGCGGAGACCCAGTACTTC.

The rearrangement uses TRBV5-1 and TRBJ1-5; D uncertain. Germline V gene lookup returns CDR1 SGHRS and CDR2 YFSETQ. Deletions cut 4 bases from V and 0 bases from J, with 11 bases between. The CDR3 spans 15 residues. The CDR3 DNA follows: TGCGCCAGCAGCGAGGGCTCCATTAGCAATCAGCCCCAGCATTTT. It codes for CASSEGSISNQPQHF.

The chain couples TRBV30 to TRBJ2-2; D unclear. The V and J ends lost 4 bases and 4 bases respectively, with 16 bases between them. There are 15 residues in the CDR3. Germline assignment: CDR1 GTSNPN and CDR2 SVGIG (reference sequence). The CDR3 is CAWTPGVARTGELFF. The CDR3, as DNA: TGTGCCTGGACCCCCGGAGTAGCTCGCACCGGGGAGCTGTTTTTT.

The gene calls are TRBV10-2 and TRBJ1-3, with D possibly matching TRBD1 (6 bases). Germline CDR1 reads WSHSY; CDR2 reads SAAADI. Trimming removed 2 bases at V and 1 base at J, with 9 bases between. The CDR3 extends over 15 amino acids. The CDR3 DNA sequence: TGCGCCAGCAGTGAGACTCAGGGGTCTGGAAACACCATATATTTT. Its protein is CASSETQGSGNTIYF.

The chain uses TRBV27 and TRBJ2-3; possibly TRBD1 for D (6 bases). The CDR3 runs 15 residues. V dropped 0 bases and J dropped 7 bases, with 14 bases sitting between them. Germline V gives CDR1 MNHEY, CDR2 SMNVEV (reference sequence). In DNA form, the CDR3 reads TGTGCCAGCAGTTTATCCCCCTCGGACAGTTATACGCAGTATTTT. Translated: CASSLSPSDSYTQYF.

This rearrangement joins TRBV18 to TRBJ2-3; TRBD2 agrees at 13 bases. The CDR3 spans 17 residues. Germline assignment: CDR1 KGHSH and CDR2 LQKENI. After removal of 0 bases from V and 6 bases from J, the junction contained 6 bases not matched to a gene. This chain's CDR3 is CASSPPVLAGGHDTQYF. As DNA, the CDR3 is TGTGCCAGCTCACCACCGGTACTAGCGGGGGGGCATGATACGCAGTATTTT.

V gene TRBV12-3 or TRBV12-4 combines with J gene TRBJ1-6; D is undetermined. Trimming removed 11 bases at V and 5 bases at J, with 13 bases between. CDR3 length: 13 residues. This CDR3 is CASQALNNSPLHF. In DNA form, the CDR3 reads TGTGCCTCCCAGGCCCTAAATAATTCACCCCTCCACTTT.

There are a few counts of this clone. This chain's CDR3 is CASSPGHVGYTF. The CDR3 region has the DNA TGTGCCAGCAGTCCCGGACACGTGGGCTACACCTTC. This chain joins TRBV28 and TRBJ1-2; tentatively, D is TRBD1 (5 bases). Trimming removed 5 bases from V and 8 bases from J, with 12 bases in between. The CDR3 runs to 12 residues. The germline CDR1 and CDR2 sequences are MDHEN and SYDVKM.

This clone has a single count. This sequence joins TRBV30 and TRBJ2-2; D ambiguous. Trimming removed 4 bases from V and 2 bases from J, with 17 bases in between. The germline CDR1 and CDR2 sequences are GTSNPN and SVGIG (reference sequence). CDR3 length equals 16 residues. The CDR3 reads CAWKSVALTNTGELFF. Written as DNA, the CDR3 is TGTGCCTGGAAGTCTGTGGCACTAACTAACACCGGGGAGCTGTTTTTT.

The chain links TRBV5-1 to TRBJ1-1, with D unclear. The length of the CDR3 is 15 residues. Trimming stripped 0 bases from V and 2 bases from J, with 11 bases between. Per the germline V gene, CDR1 is SGHRS and CDR2 is YFSETQ. CDR3 bases: TGCGCCAGCAGCTTGGCACCCCGAGGAAACACTGAAGCTTTCTTT. Protein product: CASSLAPRGNTEAFF.

The rearrangement links TRBV5-5 to TRBJ1-1; 7 bases line up with TRBD1. V gave up 4 bases and J gave up 1 base; unmatched junction bases: 4. The germline V gene encodes CDR1 SGHKS and CDR2 YYEKEE (reference sequence). The length of the CDR3 is 14 residues. CDR3 coding DNA: TGTGCCAGCAGCCAGGGACAGCAGAACACTGAAGCTTTCTTT. This codes for CASSQGQQNTEAFF.